These T cell receptor beta chains were read from a single sample in a study of T-cell memory formation after mild COVID-19. Via MiXCR, TCRdb re-called the 5' RACE reads, giving one row per CDR3 protein. The data contain 470,000 or so distinct CDR3 sequences, about 20% of them seen just once; the ten biggest clones take up roughly 12%. What was sequenced was PBMCs or a T cell subset sorted from them (not recorded which). The receptors shown here come from an adult woman who had mild COVID-19 (a few samples of this study predate the infection). Cell type and time point are not known. Both conserved end residues are part of each CDR3. D genes are given only for firm matches. The listing skips clone size in some rows; elsewhere it reads once, few, many or a size class.

d_gene,abundance,v_gene,j_gene,CDR3aa,CDR3nt
-,-,TRBV2,TRBJ2-7,CASSEGPHGYEQYF,TGTGCCAGCAGTGAAGGGCCTCATGGATACGAGCAGTACTTC
TRBD2,-,TRBV12-3/TRBV12-4,TRBJ2-1,CASSPIAGIDEQFF,TGTGCCAGCAGTCCTATAGCGGGAATCGATGAGCAGTTCTTC
TRBD2,once,TRBV7-2,TRBJ2-3,CASSFPWTSGAYTDTQYF,TGTGCCAGCAGCTTCCCCTGGACTAGCGGGGCCTACACAGATACGCAGTATTTT
TRBD2,few,TRBV29-1,TRBJ2-3,CSVGGLAGAGTDTQYF,TGCAGCGTGGGTGGACTAGCGGGAGCGGGCACAGATACGCAGTATTTT
-,-,TRBV24-1,TRBJ2-3,CATSDVDREGDTQYF,TGTGCCACCAGTGATGTGGACAGGGAGGGCGATACGCAGTATTTT
-,-,TRBV11-2,TRBJ2-5,CASSLGLREQETQYF,TGTGCCAGCAGCTTAGGGCTCAGAGAACAAGAGACCCAGTACTTC
-,few,TRBV2,TRBJ2-7,CASMGVRDSYEQYF,TGTGCCAGCATGGGAGTACGGGACTCCTACGAGCAGTACTTC
TRBD2,-,TRBV5-8,TRBJ2-3,CASSLVVGLARRNTQYF,TGTGCCAGCAGCTTGGTAGTGGGACTAGCGCGGCGGAATACGCAGTATTTT
TRBD2,-,TRBV7-9,TRBJ2-1,CASRLAVNEQFF,TGTGCCAGCAGACTAGCGGTCAATGAGCAGTTCTTC
TRBD1,few,TRBV20-1,TRBJ2-1,CSARDRGNYNEQFF,TGCAGTGCTAGGGACAGGGGTAATTACAATGAGCAGTTCTTC
-,-,TRBV30,TRBJ2-2,CAWSVVVGTGELFF,TGTGCCTGGAGTGTAGTCGTGGGCACCGGTGAGCTGTTTTTT
-,-,TRBV10-3,TRBJ1-2,CAISDQGHNYGYTF,TGTGCCATCAGTGACCAAGGACATAACTATGGCTACACCTTC
-,few,TRBV5-1,TRBJ1-1,CASSLVSDMNTEAFF,TGCGCCAGCAGCTTGGTTTCGGACATGAACACTGAAGCTTTCTTT
TRBD1,-,TRBV3-1,TRBJ2-7,CASSQGGTGPYEQYF,TGTGCCAGCAGCCAAGGAGGGACAGGTCCCTACGAGCAGTACTTC
TRBD2,-,TRBV30,TRBJ2-1,CAWDSGGAFNEQFF,TGTGCCTGGGATAGCGGGGGGGCCTTTAATGAGCAGTTCTTC
TRBD1,few,TRBV6-2/TRBV6-3,TRBJ1-1,CASSAQRGQGTEAFF,TGTGCCAGCAGTGCCCAGAGGGGACAGGGTACTGAAGCTTTCTTT
TRBD1,-,TRBV19,TRBJ1-1,CASRIQGARTEAFF,TGTGCCAGTAGGATACAGGGGGCGCGAACTGAAGCTTTCTTT
TRBD1,-,TRBV5-5,TRBJ1-2,CASSFKGADGYTF,TGTGCCAGCAGCTTTAAGGGGGCGGATGGCTACACCTTC